This is a list of T cell receptor beta chains from one sample in a study of cytotoxic CD8 clonotypes in ibrutinib-treated CLL. Assay used: immunoSEQ multiplex PCR; TCRdb lists only in-frame clones, some missing. Among approximately 200,000 clones, about two thirds were seen once, and the ten largest hold about an eighth. The sequencing here drew on PBMCs, taken after 24 months of ibrutinib treatment. The receptor source for this set is a human donor with chronic lymphocytic leukemia. Each CDR3 is given with its conserved first and last residue. Fields, in order: D gene, clone size, J gene, V gene, CDR3 protein, CDR3 DNA. The D gene is left open where the match is weak. Clone size is stated in some rows and not others, as once, few, many or a class when expanded.

. few TRBJ2-7 TRBV6-5 CASSPGTAYEQYF TGTGCCAGCAGCCCTGGGACTGCCTACGAGCAGTACTTC
. . TRBJ1-4 TRBV4-2 CASSPPSGWGTNEKLFF TGTGCCAGCAGCCCACCCTCCGGCTGGGGAACTAATGAAAAACTGTTTTTT
. . TRBJ2-2 TRBV10-3 CAISESGRRTGELFF TGTGCCATCAGTGAGTCAGGGCGGAGAACCGGGGAGCTGTTTTTT
TRBD1 . TRBJ1-1 TRBV5-4 CASSRPGQGAGWKMNTEAFF TGTGCCAGCAGTCGCCCCGGACAGGGGGCTGGTTGGAAAATGAACACTGAAGCTTTCTTT
. . TRBJ2-2 TRBV7-8 CASSLFRQSTGELFF TGTGCCAGCAGCTTGTTTCGACAGAGCACCGGGGAGCTGTTTTTT
. . TRBJ1-5 TRBV7-8 CASSSGNQPQHF TGTGCCAGCAGCTCGGGAAATCAGCCCCAGCATTTT
TRBD1 . TRBJ1-2 TRBV7-9 CASSRGQEYGYTF TGTGCCAGCAGCAGGGGACAGGAATATGGCTACACCTTC
. . TRBJ1-5 TRBV28 CATRGALRSNQPQHF TGTGCCACCCGGGGAGCACTCCGGAGCAATCAGCCCCAGCATTTT
. . TRBJ2-2 TRBV30 CAWSVRVNTGELFF TGTGCCTGGAGTGTACGAGTAAACACCGGGGAGCTGTTTTTT
. . TRBJ1-4 TRBV4-3 CASSQDGELRKLFF TGCGCCAGCAGCCAAGATGGAGAGTTGCGGAAACTGTTTTTT
TRBD1 . TRBJ2-2 TRBV5-1 CASRRSGGADTGELFF TGCGCCAGCAGGAGATCAGGGGGCGCGGACACCGGGGAGCTGTTTTTT
. . TRBJ2-1 TRBV4-2 CASSQVTLYNEQFF TGTGCCAGCAGCCAAGTCACCCTATACAATGAGCAGTTCTTC
TRBD2 . TRBJ2-3 TRBV6-4 CANKLRLAGADTQYF TGTGCCAACAAACTCCGACTAGCGGGAGCAGATACGCAGTATTTT
. . TRBJ2-5 TRBV5-1 CASSLGGSQGGTQYF TGCGCCAGCAGCTTGGGTGGCAGCCAGGGGGGGACCCAGTACTTC
. . TRBJ1-4 TRBV2 CASSDRGGTNEKLFF TGTGCCAGCAGTGACAGGGGTGGAACTAATGAAAAACTGTTTTTT
. . TRBJ2-1 TRBV5-6 CASSSPSESSYNEQFF TGTGCCAGCAGCTCCCCTAGCGAGAGCTCCTACAATGAGCAGTTCTTC
. once TRBJ2-7 TRBV14 CASSQGDHTTYEQYF TGTGCCAGCAGCCAAGGGGACCACACTACCTACGAGCAGTACTTC
. . TRBJ2-7 TRBV7-2 CASSYLAAYEQYF TGTGCCAGCAGCTACCTAGCAGCATACGAGCAGTACTTC
TRBD2 . TRBJ2-7 TRBV7-7 CASSLGTGGEQYF TGTGCTAGCAGCCTTGGAACGGGAGGCGAGCAGTACTTC
TRBD2 . TRBJ2-1 TRBV13 CASSLGLLAGGPKDNEQFF TGTGCCAGCAGCTTAGGACTACTAGCGGGAGGGCCAAAAGACAATGAGCAGTTCTTC
TRBD2 . TRBJ2-3 TRBV6-5 CASSYQGLVGDTQYF TGTGCCAGCAGTTACCAGGGACTAGTAGGTGATACGCAGTATTTT
TRBD2 few TRBJ2-1 TRBV19 CASSIGTIGYNEQFF TGTGCCAGTAGTATTGGGACTATAGGGTACAATGAGCAGTTCTTC
. . TRBJ1-2 TRBV25-1 CASSEYSGDSTNYGYTF TGTGCCAGCAGTGAATATTCAGGCGACAGTACTAACTATGGCTACACCTTC
. . TRBJ2-7 TRBV7-2 CASSLAGGYEQYF TGTGCCAGCAGCTTAGCAGGGGGGTACGAGCAGTACTTC